These 15 T cell receptor beta chains came from one sample sequenced in a study of molecular identifiers for immune sequencing clone quantification. A single record per CDR3 protein comes from TCRdb applying MiXCR to the PCR reads. This table holds 460,000 or so distinct CDR3 sequences, about 22% found once. Specimen: naive CD8+ T cells from blood, with Jurkat cell RNA spiked in. Stated subset: FACS-sorted CD8+CD4-CCR7+CD45RA+ naive T cells. These receptors originate from a human donor in good health. Some libraries in this study had Jurkat cell RNA spiked in.

This clonotype appeared many times. Compared with germline, one end of the junction differs, possibly owing to a read error. J is TRBJ2-7 and V is TRBV5-4; 8 bases line up with TRBD2. The length of the CDR3 is 12 residues. Germline values: CDR1 SGHNT, CDR2 YYREEE (reference sequence). The CDR3 loop reads CASSLSGGEQYF. The DNA for the CDR3 is TGCGCCAGCAGCTTGAGCGGGGGCGAGCAGTACTTC.

This clonotype came up many times. CDR3 bases: TGTGCCAGCAGCTTAACGGCAGGGGCGGGGTTACAAGAGACCCAGTACTTC. Translated, it gives CASSLTAGAGLQETQYF. V gene TRBV7-3 combines with J gene TRBJ2-5; D may match TRBD1 or TRBD2 (6 bases each). Germline CDR1 SGHTA, CDR2 FQGTGA. The CDR3 contains 17 residues. Trimming cost V 0 bases and J 2 bases, with 16 bases left between them.

Ten or more counts support this clonotype. The chain uses TRBV29-1 and TRBJ1-2; D is unresolved. The V end lost 6 bases, the J end lost 5 bases, and 19 bases lay between the germline ends. The length of the CDR3 is 14 residues. Looked up from germline, CDR1 is SQVTM and CDR2 is ANQGSEA. In DNA form, the CDR3 reads TGCAGCGTCGAGGGCGAGGGCGCGAGTTATGGCTACACCTTC. This codes for CSVEGEGASYGYTF. The full variable domain, completed using reference TRBV29-1 and TRBJ1-2, is SAVISQKPSRDICQRGTSLTIQCQVDSQVTMMFWYRQQPGQSLTLIATANQGSEATYESGFVIDKFPISRPNLTFSTLTVSNMSPEDSSIYLCSVEGEGASYGYTFGSGTRLTVV.

Turning to this clonotype: A much larger clone lies a single base off, so this may be a read error. V is TRBV7-9 and J is TRBJ1-1; D unresolved. The V and J ends lost 5 bases and 7 bases respectively, with 17 bases between them. The CDR3 is made up of 14 amino acids. The germline CDR1 and CDR2 sequences are SEHNR and FQNEAQ (reference sequence). CDR3 nucleotide sequence: TGTGCCAGCAGCCCCCCAGATAGTCGGGTTGAAGCTTTCTTT. Protein product: CASSPPDSRVEAFF.

This clonotype appeared a few times. The chain employs TRBV27 and TRBJ2-7; 8 bases line up with TRBD1. CDR1 MNHEY and CDR2 SMNVEV come from the germline V gene (reference sequence). V shed 6 bases and J 3 bases; nucleotides not matched to a gene: 13. The CDR3 consists of 16 residues. This chain's CDR3 is CASRRTRDRSGYEQYF. The CDR3 DNA reads TGTGCCAGCAGGAGGACACGGGACAGGTCGGGCTACGAGCAGTACTTC.

Concerning this clonotype: This may come from a read error, since a much larger clone is one base off. The V gene is TRBV6-1, the J gene TRBJ2-1; D unresolved. This CDR3 comprises 11 residues. Germline values: CDR1 MNHNS, CDR2 SASEGT. The CDR3: CASMGYNERFF. The CDR3 DNA is TGTGCCAGCATGGGGTACAATGAGCGGTTCTTC.

Details on this clonotype: A much larger clonotype is one base distant, so this may be a read error. This chain connects TRBV4-1 to TRBJ1-5; perhaps TRBD1 as D (6 bases). This CDR3 is built from 17 residues. Germline CDR1 is MGHRA and CDR2 is YSYEKL. CDR3 in DNA: TGCGCCAGCGGCCAAAAGCCGGGGGGGGCTTACAATCAGCCCCAGCATTTT. It translates to CASGQKPGGAYNQPQHF.

As for this clonotype: The germline gene is not matched at one end of the junction; a read error may be the cause. This chain connects TRBV5-1 to TRBJ2-5, with D possibly matching TRBD2 (5 bases). The CDR3 is made up of 13 amino acids. Germline values: CDR1 SGHRS, CDR2 YFSETQ. CDR3 residues: CASRRVGEETQHF. The CDR3 coding sequence is TGCGCCAGCAGGCGGGTGGGCGAGGAGACCCAGCACTTC.

Only a few counts were recorded for this clonotype. V usage is TRBV12-3 or TRBV12-4 and J usage is TRBJ2-7; D is unresolved. V lost 1 base and J 3 bases, leaving 13 bases between the germline ends. This CDR3 region has 15 residues. CDR3 residues: CASSLGLVGFYEQYF. CDR3 bases: TGTGCCAGCAGTTTAGGCCTAGTAGGGTTCTACGAGCAGTACTTC.

This clonotype was seen at least ten times. The V and J genes are TRBV4-1 and TRBJ2-7; D perhaps matches TRBD2 (6 bases). Deletions cut 0 bases from V and 1 base from J, with 7 bases between. In germline, CDR1 is MGHRA, CDR2 YSYEKL. CDR3 size: 14 residues. This CDR3 reads CASSQDGGSYEQYF. The CDR3 DNA is TGCGCCAGCAGCCAAGATGGGGGGTCCTACGAGCAGTACTTC.

This clonotype has at least ten counts. CDR3 amino acids: CASSQTAYQETQYF. As DNA, the CDR3 is TGCGCCAGCAGCCAAACGGCGTATCAAGAGACCCAGTACTTC. V gene TRBV4-1 combines with J gene TRBJ2-5; D is unresolved. Trimming took off 2 bases at V and 2 bases at J, with 9 bases between the two ends. There are 14 residues in the CDR3. In germline, CDR1 is MGHRA, CDR2 YSYEKL.

This clonotype was counted between two and nine times. This chain uses TRBV20-1 with TRBJ2-7, with no clear D. Trimming took 1 base from V and 0 from J, leaving 7 bases between them. The CDR3 has 13 residues. Germline V gene sequence: CDR1 DFQATT, CDR2 SNEGSKA (reference sequence). The CDR3 region has the DNA TGCAGTGCTAGAGTCCCTACCTCCTACGAGCAGTACTTC. It translates to CSARVPTSYEQYF.

The V call is TRBV5-8, the J call TRBJ1-1; D is uncertain. The CDR3 is 12 residues long. V shed 0 bases and J shed 7 bases, with 7 bases lying between them. Germline V gene lookup returns CDR1 SGHTS and CDR2 YDEGEE. In DNA form, the CDR3 reads TGTGCCAGCAGCTTGGCCAACGGTGAAGCTTTCTTT. Amino acids: CASSLANGEAFF. The variable domain in full, with the rest retrieved from reference TRBV5-8 and TRBJ1-1, is EAGVTQSPTHLIKTRGQQATLRCSPISGHTSVYWYQQALGLGLQFLLWYDEGEERNRGNFPPRFSGRQFPNYSSELNVNALELEDSALYLCASSLANGEAFFGQGTRLTVV.

This chain joins TRBV3-1 and TRBJ2-6, with D hard to call. Germline assignment: CDR1 LGHDT and CDR2 YNNKEL (reference sequence). Trimming shortened V by 6 bases and J by 3 bases, and 9 bases separated the two germline ends. The CDR3 extends over 14 amino acids. As DNA, the CDR3 is TGTGCCAGCAGACCAGACGTTGGGGCCAACGTCCTGACTTTC. The encoded protein is CASRPDVGANVLTF.

CDR3 nucleotides: TGTGCCACCAGTAATTGTGGCAGGAACACTGAAGCTTTCTTT. Residues: CATSNCGRNTEAFF. The V and J genes are TRBV24-1 and TRBJ1-1; no reliable D call. The CDR3 has 14 amino acids. The V and J ends lost 6 bases and 1 base respectively, with 11 bases between them. Germline-derived CDR1 and CDR2 are KGHDR and SFDVKD.